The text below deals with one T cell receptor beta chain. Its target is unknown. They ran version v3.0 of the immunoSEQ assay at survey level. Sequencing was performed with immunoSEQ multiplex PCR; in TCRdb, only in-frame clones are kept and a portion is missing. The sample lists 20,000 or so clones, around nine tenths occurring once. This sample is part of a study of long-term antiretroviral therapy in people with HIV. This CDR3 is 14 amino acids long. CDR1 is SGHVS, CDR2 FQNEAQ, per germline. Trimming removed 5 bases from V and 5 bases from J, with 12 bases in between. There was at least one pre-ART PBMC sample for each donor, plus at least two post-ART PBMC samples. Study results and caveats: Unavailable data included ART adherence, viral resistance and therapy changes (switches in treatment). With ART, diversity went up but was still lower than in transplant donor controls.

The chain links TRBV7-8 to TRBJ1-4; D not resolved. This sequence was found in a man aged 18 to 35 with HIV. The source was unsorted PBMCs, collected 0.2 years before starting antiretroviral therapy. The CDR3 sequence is CASSKGSPNEKLFF. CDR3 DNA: TGTGCCAGCAGCAAGGGAAGCCCCAATGAAAAACTGTTTTTT.